This TCR beta chain derives from a study of beta chain features in type 1 diabetes. Study findings and constraints: VDJ junctions from patients with type 1 diabetes contained fewer insertions and more deletions.

The CDR3 length is 13 residues. The V end lost 2 bases, the J end lost 5 bases, and 9 bases lay between the germline ends. Germline V gene sequence: CDR1 SNHLY, CDR2 FYNNEI. There was one heparinised blood draw per donor, averaging about 100 mL. Turning to this clone: Antigen: not known.

Isolated RNA was reverse transcribed in full, so expressed TCRB transcripts were sequenced. The method was immunoSEQ multiplex PCR; TCRdb's version includes in-frame clones alone and lacks a portion of them. The sample has about 450,000 clones, 10% to 12% seen once. This clonotype originated in a young woman in good health. Sequenced material: naive CD4+ T cells from blood. The chain has TRBV2 and TRBJ2-5; D not certain. The CDR3 here is CASSEIGVETQYF. The CDR3 coding sequence is TGTGCCAGCAGTGAAATTGGGGTGGAGACCCAGTACTTC.